The 27 T cell receptor beta chains below come from one sample, sequenced in a study of T cell responses to AZD1222 COVID-19 vaccine. This table comes from immunoSEQ multiplex PCR, and its TCRdb copy is limited to in-frame clones, with some not included. Of fewer than 130,000 clones in the sample, around 94% are singletons; the top ten hold around 2%. Sequencing was performed on peripheral blood, taken on day 0 of AZD1222 vaccination. The receptors derive from an adult in good health.

The rearrangement links TRBV5-1 to TRBJ2-2; 7 positions match TRBD2. This CDR3 is built from 15 residues. V was pared by 4 bases and J by 2 bases, with 5 bases of the junction left unmatched. Germline V gene data show CDR1 as SGHRS and CDR2 as YFSETQ. The CDR3: CASSPGGLNTGELFF. The CDR3 DNA reads TGCGCCAGCAGCCCGGGAGGTTTAAACACCGGGGAGCTGTTTTTT.

V is TRBV19 and J is TRBJ1-2, with D unclear. Germline CDR1 LNHDA, CDR2 SQIVND (reference sequence). Deletions cut 0 bases from V and 7 bases from J, with 9 bases between. The length of the CDR3 is 13 residues. CDR3 DNA: TGTGCCAGTAGTATAGATGCTTTCAGTGGCTACACCTTC. Protein product: CASSIDAFSGYTF.

There are a few counts of this clone. At one end the junction does not follow the germline gene, possibly because of a read error. The chain recombines TRBV2 with TRBJ1-5; D not resolved. The CDR3 has 15 amino acids. Germline V lookup: CDR1 SNHLY, CDR2 FYNNEI. This CDR3 is CASREGRVNNQPQHF. The CDR3 nucleotides read TGTGCCAGCAGAGAAGGACGCGTGAACAATCAGCCCCAGCATTTT.

J is TRBJ1-6 and V is TRBV2; TRBD1 is a possible D gene (6 bases). With 1 base removed from V and 13 bases from J, the gap between germline ends came to 8 bases. The CDR3 runs 12 residues. The germline V gene encodes CDR1 SNHLY and CDR2 FYNNEI. This chain's CDR3 is CASSEGGLPLHF. The DNA for the CDR3 is TGTGCCAGCAGTGAAGGGGGGCTCCCCCTCCACTTT.

This rearrangement joins TRBV5-4 to TRBJ1-4; weak D call: TRBD1 (5 bases). The CDR3 length is 17 residues. Germline V lookup: CDR1 SGHNT, CDR2 YYREEE (reference sequence). With 4 bases removed from V and 4 bases from J, the gap between germline ends came to 20 bases. CDR3 sequence reads: CASSPSSWAGNNEKLFF. CDR3 bases: TGTGCCAGCAGCCCGAGTAGTTGGGCAGGGAATAATGAAAAACTGTTTTTT.

This clone showed up just once. The rearrangement joins TRBV18 to TRBJ2-7; TRBD2 matches 9 bases. Germline assignment: CDR1 KGHSH and CDR2 LQKENI. CDR3 length equals 15 residues. Trimming cost V 0 bases and J 0 bases; bases outside gene matches: 0. The CDR3 loop is CASSPPRGGSYEQYF. The CDR3 region has the DNA TGTGCCAGCTCACCACCGCGGGGGGGCTCCTACGAGCAGTACTTC.

The chain employs TRBV4-1 and TRBJ2-5; D possibly corresponds to TRBD2 (6 bases). Trimming took 1 base from V and 1 from J, leaving 13 bases between them. The CDR3 loop spans 16 amino acids. Germline V gene lookup returns CDR1 MGHRA and CDR2 YSYEKL. DNA for the CDR3: TGCGCCAGCAGCCAAGGGGCTCTAGCGCCCCAAGAGACCCAGTACTTC. Residues: CASSQGALAPQETQYF.

The CDR3 loop reads CASRKVATNEKLFF. The CDR3, as DNA: TGCGCCAGCAGAAAGGTGGCAACTAATGAAAAACTGTTTTTT. The V call is TRBV4-1, the J call TRBJ1-4; D is unresolved. The CDR3 length is 14 residues. Looked up from germline, CDR1 is MGHRA and CDR2 is YSYEKL. Trimming pared 6 bases from V and 0 bases from J, leaving 8 bases between.

The V gene is TRBV6-5, the J gene TRBJ1-2, with D possibly matching TRBD1 (5 bases). Deletions cut 2 bases from V and 3 bases from J, with 13 bases between. The CDR3 covers 15 residues. Germline-derived CDR1 and CDR2 are MNHEY and SVGAGI. The CDR3 nucleotides are TGTGCCAGCAGTTACAGGGCAGGAGGGGACTATGGCTACACCTTC. Residues: CASSYRAGGDYGYTF.

This sequence joins TRBV28 and TRBJ1-1; the D is unclear. Per the germline V gene, CDR1 is MDHEN and CDR2 is SYDVKM. This CDR3 comprises 11 residues. The V gene lost 1 base and the J gene lost 8 bases, with 5 bases spanning the gap. The CDR3 region is CASSLYGEAFF. In nucleotides, the CDR3 is TGTGCCAGCAGTTTATACGGGGAAGCTTTCTTT.

This clone has more than one count but fewer than ten. J is TRBJ2-7 and V is TRBV2; D is ambiguous. The V end was cut by 2 bases, the J end by 1 base, with 12 bases between. This CDR3 region has 15 residues. Germline V gene data show CDR1 as SNHLY and CDR2 as FYNNEI. The CDR3 reads CASSEIGWQSYEQYF. The CDR3, as DNA: TGTGCCAGCAGTGAAATAGGTTGGCAGTCCTACGAGCAGTACTTC.

V and J are TRBV7-8 and TRBJ2-1; unclear D gene. Germline V gene data show CDR1 as SGHVS and CDR2 as FQNEAQ. The CDR3 consists of 14 residues. The ends were cut back, 0 bases at V and 8 bases at J, with 11 bases in the middle. The DNA of the CDR3 is TGTGCCAGCAGCTTAGCTAGGGATGGCTATGAGCAGTTCTTC. It codes for CASSLARDGYEQFF.

The chain employs TRBV10-1 and TRBJ2-7; 7 nucleotides align to TRBD1. CDR3 length equals 16 residues. The germline V gene has CDR1 WNHNN and CDR2 SYGVQD (reference sequence). V was pared by 2 bases and J by 6 bases, with 13 bases of the junction left unmatched. In DNA, the CDR3 is TGCGCCAGCAGTGAGCCTGGGACAGCCCCACCGGGCGAGCAGTACTTC. It yields the protein CASSEPGTAPPGEQYF.

This rearrangement joins TRBV7-8 to TRBJ1-1, with 8 bases fitting TRBD1. The CDR3 extends over 13 amino acids. The trim removed 5 bases at V and 7 bases at J, leaving 6 bases unmatched. From germline, CDR1 is SGHVS and CDR2 FQNEAQ. The CDR3 DNA is TGTGCCAGCAGCGTCGACAGGGGAGATGAAGCTTTCTTT. Translated, it gives CASSVDRGDEAFF.

The V gene is TRBV11-3, the J gene TRBJ2-2; 7 bases are shared with TRBD2. This CDR3 has 14 residues. V dropped 1 base and J dropped 6; count of bases not matched to a gene: 2. Germline lookup yields CDR1 SGHNT and CDR2 YENEEA. The CDR3 protein is CASSLARGAGELFF. DNA of the CDR3: TGTGCCAGCAGCTTAGCTCGGGGGGCCGGGGAGCTGTTTTTT. The variable domain in full, with the rest retrieved from reference TRBV11-3 and TRBJ2-2, is EAGVVQSPRYKIIEKKQPVAFWCNPISGHNTLYWYLQNLGQGPELLIRYENEEAVDDSQLPKDRFSAERLKGVDSTLKIQPAELGDSAVYLCASSLARGAGELFFGEGSRLTVL.

This clone turned up a few times. This chain joins TRBV28 and TRBJ2-6; TRBD1 matches at 7 bases. Germline lookup yields CDR1 MDHEN and CDR2 SYDVKM. Trimming cost V 4 bases and J 2 bases; bases outside gene matches: 11. This CDR3 region has 18 residues. CDR3 nucleotide sequence: TGTGCCAGCAGTTCCACGACAGGGTTAGGTACTGGGGCCAACGTCCTGACTTTC. This encodes CASSSTTGLGTGANVLTF.

This clone was found once. This chain connects TRBV28 to TRBJ1-2, with D possibly matching TRBD1 (5 bases). V lost 5 bases to trimming and J lost 7 bases, with 11 bases between them. The germline V gene has CDR1 MDHEN and CDR2 SYDVKM. This CDR3 is 12 amino acids long. CDR3: CASSPQGGGYTF. In nucleotides, the CDR3 is TGTGCCAGCAGTCCCCAGGGAGGTGGCTACACCTTC.

CDR3 DNA: TGTGCCAGCAGTCCTCGGCCGGGACAGGGCAAAGGGGCTAATGAAAAACTGTTTTTT. Amino acid sequence: CASSPRPGQGKGANEKLFF. This chain joins TRBV7-9 and TRBJ1-4, with 9 bases matching TRBD1. V was pared by 6 bases and J by 3 bases, with 17 bases of the junction left unmatched. The germline CDR1 and CDR2 sequences are SEHNR and FQNEAQ (reference sequence). The CDR3 covers 19 residues.

The genes are TRBV30 and TRBJ1-1; no clear D. CDR3 length equals 16 residues. V lost 0 bases and J lost 1, with 15 bases in between. Germline lookup yields CDR1 GTSNPN and CDR2 SVGIG (reference sequence). CDR3 in DNA: TGTGCCTGGAGTGTAGGCTTGAGGACCTCGAACACTGAAGCTTTCTTT. The encoded protein is CAWSVGLRTSNTEAFF. Complete variable domain (other parts from reference TRBV30 and TRBJ1-1): SQTIHQWPATLVQPVGSPLSLECTVEGTSNPNLYWYRQAAGRGLQLLFYSVGIGQISSEVPQNLSASRPQDRQFILSSKKLLLSDSGFYLCAWSVGLRTSNTEAFFGQGTRLTVV.

This rearrangement joins TRBV13 to TRBJ2-5; 7 positions agree with TRBD2. With 3 bases clipped from V and 5 bases from J, the junction kept 9 bases outside the gene matches. Germline V gives CDR1 PRHDT, CDR2 FYEKMQ (reference sequence). This CDR3 is 15 amino acids long. CDR3 sequence: CASSFGGGAGETQYF. The CDR3 region has the DNA TGTGCCAGCAGCTTTGGGGGAGGGGCGGGCGAGACCCAGTACTTC.

The chain couples TRBV12-5 to TRBJ2-2, with 8 bases aligning to TRBD1. The germline V gene encodes CDR1 LGHNT and CDR2 FRNRAP. J lost 3 bases, V lost 5 bases, and 8 bases had no gene match. The CDR3 has 16 amino acids. CDR3 DNA: TGTGCTAGTGGTCCGGGGACAGGTGGGGACACCGGGGAGCTGTTTTTT. Amino acids: CASGPGTGGDTGELFF.

The chain is built from TRBV10-2 and TRBJ2-1; D is possibly TRBD2 (5 bases). Trimming took 5 bases from V and 3 from J, leaving 5 bases between them. The CDR3 runs 12 residues. Germline CDR1 reads WSHSY; CDR2 reads SAAADI. The CDR3 nucleotides read TGCGCCAGCAGTAGCGGCTACAATGAGCAGTTCTTC. This sequence encodes CASSSGYNEQFF.

This chain joins TRBV6-5 and TRBJ1-1, with D possibly matching TRBD1 (5 bases). The V end lost 6 bases, the J end lost 0 bases, and 14 bases lay between the germline ends. Germline assignment: CDR1 MNHEY and CDR2 SVGAGI. This CDR3 comprises 15 residues. Here the CDR3 reads CASRQRRQLNTEAFF. The CDR3 DNA follows: TGTGCCAGCAGGCAACGGCGACAGTTGAACACTGAAGCTTTCTTT.

This chain connects TRBV3-1 (or the pseudogene TRBV3-2) to TRBJ1-3; no definite D call. Germline assignment: CDR1 LGHDT and CDR2 YNNKEL (reference sequence). Trimming pared 0 bases from V and 0 bases from J, leaving 12 bases between. The CDR3 spans 17 residues. CDR3 DNA: TGTGCCAGCAGCCAAGATCCGGAACCGCTCTCTGGAAACACCATATATTTT. It translates to CASSQDPEPLSGNTIYF.

The rearrangement uses TRBV19 and TRBJ1-4; D unresolved. Looked up from germline, CDR1 is LNHDA and CDR2 is SQIVND (reference sequence). The ends were cut back, 5 bases at V and 2 bases at J, with 12 bases in the middle. The CDR3 consists of 15 residues. CDR3 sequence reads: CASSPGGYTNEKLFF. CDR3 DNA sequence: TGTGCCAGTAGTCCCGGCGGGTATACTAATGAAAAACTGTTTTTT.

V is TRBV7-9 and J is TRBJ2-5; D is unclear. Germline V gene sequence: CDR1 SEHNR, CDR2 FQNEAQ (reference sequence). The CDR3 contains 12 residues. V was trimmed by 4 bases and J by 5 bases, leaving 8 bases between them. The CDR3 spells CASSWNRETQYF. The DNA for the CDR3 is TGTGCCAGCAGCTGGAATCGCGAGACCCAGTACTTC.

In this sample, this clone turned up once. The CDR3 spells CASSAGQTYEQYF. CDR3 bases: TGTGCCAGTAGTGCGGGTCAAACCTACGAGCAGTACTTC. The chain has TRBV19 and TRBJ2-7; a weak D match, TRBD2 (5 bases). In germline, CDR1 is LNHDA, CDR2 SQIVND (reference sequence). The CDR3 is made up of 13 amino acids. V lost 5 bases, J lost 2 bases, and 10 bases lay in between.